These 31 T cell receptor beta chains share one sample of origin, sequenced in a study of blood T cell repertoires in COVID-19. The assay was immunoSEQ multiplex PCR, and TCRdb's table has in-frame clones only and misses some. Here the sample spans some 95,000 clones, about 86% being singletons. The material sequenced was peripheral blood. These receptors were obtained from a man older than 75 with active or convalescent COVID-19.

The table lists this clone with a count of one. CDR3 amino acids: CASSRGMDAGYTF. The CDR3 DNA reads TGTGCCAGCAGTCGAGGGATGGACGCTGGCTACACCTTC. The chain uses TRBV28 and TRBJ1-2; no firm D call. The V and J ends lost 5 bases and 7 bases respectively, with 14 bases between them. In germline, CDR1 is MDHEN, CDR2 SYDVKM. This CDR3 is 13 amino acids long.

This clone was counted between two and nine times. This chain connects TRBV4-2 to TRBJ1-1; TRBD1 agrees at 7 bases. V shed 3 bases and J 6 bases; nucleotides not matched to a gene: 13. Germline CDR1 reads LGHNA; CDR2 reads YNFKEQ. CDR3 size: 16 residues. CDR3 in DNA: TGTGCCAGCAGCCAGTCAGGGGGAGGAAAAAGAGCTGAAGCTTTCTTT. Translation: CASSQSGGGKRAEAFF.

This chain connects TRBV2 to TRBJ2-3, with 7 positions matching TRBD2. After removal of 2 bases from V and 0 bases from J, the junction contained 11 bases not matched to a gene. CDR1 is SNHLY and CDR2 is FYNNEI in the germline V gene. The CDR3 is 18 amino acids. CDR3 amino acids: CASSEMSGTLASTDTQYF. The CDR3 bases are TGTGCCAGCAGTGAAATGAGCGGGACCCTAGCTAGCACAGATACGCAGTATTTT.

V usage is TRBV4-1 and J usage is TRBJ2-7; D unresolved. CDR1 MGHRA and CDR2 YSYEKL come from the germline V gene. There are 15 residues in the CDR3. The V end was cut by 4 bases, the J end by 0 bases, with 13 bases between. CDR3 in amino acids: CASSPRHPSSYEQYF. CDR3 DNA: TGCGCCAGCAGCCCGAGGCACCCTAGCTCCTACGAGCAGTACTTC.

V is TRBV5-1 and J is TRBJ2-5; TRBD1 matches 9 bases. Germline loops: CDR1 SGHRS, CDR2 YFSETQ. This CDR3 region has 17 residues. J gave up 3 bases and V 3 bases, and 12 bases lay outside the gene matches. The chain's CDR3 is CASSSLGTGRAEETQYF. The CDR3 nucleotides are TGCGCCAGCAGCTCCTTAGGGACAGGGAGAGCAGAAGAGACCCAGTACTTC.

The V gene is TRBV19, the J gene TRBJ1-4; tentatively, D is TRBD1 (5 bases). The length of the CDR3 is 15 residues. The germline V and J ends were trimmed by 3 bases and 1 base, with 9 bases remaining between them. Germline assignment: CDR1 LNHDA and CDR2 SQIVND (reference sequence). CDR3 sequence reads: CASSMRGGTNEKLFF. The DNA for the CDR3 is TGTGCCAGTAGTATGCGCGGGGGAACTAATGAAAAACTGTTTTTT.

This chain uses TRBV12-3 or TRBV12-4 with TRBJ1-2, with D possibly TRBD1 on 6 matching bases. The CDR3 contains 13 residues. V lost 4 bases to trimming and J lost 5 bases, with 11 bases between them. DNA for the CDR3: TGTGCCAGCAGTTCCTCAGGGGCGTATGGCTACACCTTC. This translates into CASSSSGAYGYTF.

The chain combines TRBV6-5 with TRBJ1-3; D is unclear. V lost 8 bases and J lost 3, with 14 bases in between. Germline V gene data show CDR1 as MNHEY and CDR2 as SVGAGI. The CDR3 has 14 amino acids. The CDR3 is CASAAFMSGNTIYF. In nucleotides, the CDR3 is TGTGCCAGCGCGGCCTTTATGAGTGGAAACACCATATATTTT.

This chain uses TRBV9 with TRBJ2-1; a weak D match, TRBD2 (6 bases). Trimming shortened V by 0 bases and J by 9 bases, and 16 bases separated the two germline ends. The CDR3 sequence is 15 residues long. CDR1 is SGDLS and CDR2 is YYNGEE in the germline V gene. CDR3 sequence (DNA): TGTGCCAGCAGCGTAGTAGGCTCCTTGGGGGGTGAGCAGTTCTTC. This codes for CASSVVGSLGGEQFF.

The genes are TRBV29-1 and TRBJ2-5, with 7 bases identical to TRBD2. This CDR3 spans 14 amino acids. Germline V gives CDR1 SQVTM, CDR2 ANQGSEA. V was clipped by 4 bases and J by 4 bases; unmatched bases: 9. As DNA, the CDR3 is TGCAGCGTTGGGCTGATGGCGGGAGCAGAGACCCAGTACTTC. It yields the protein CSVGLMAGAETQYF. The full variable domain, rest sourced from reference TRBV29-1 and TRBJ2-5, is SAVISQKPSRDICQRGTSLTIQCQVDSQVTMMFWYRQQPGQSLTLIATANQGSEATYESGFVIDKFPISRPNLTFSTLTVSNMSPEDSSIYLCSVGLMAGAETQYFGPGTRLLVL.

The CDR3 region has the DNA TGTGCCATCAGTCAAGCCGGGACTAGCGGGAGGCACAACCCCAATGAGCAGTTCTTC. Translation: CAISQAGTSGRHNPNEQFF. V and J are TRBV10-3 and TRBJ2-1; 15 bases are a match to TRBD2. The CDR3 runs to 19 residues. J was trimmed by 6 bases and V by 5 bases; bases with no gene match: 14. Germline values: CDR1 ENHRY, CDR2 SYGVKD.

The chain uses TRBV7-2 and TRBJ1-1; no definite D call. The V end was cut by 1 base, the J end by 0 bases, with 9 bases between. The CDR3 has 15 residues. CDR1 is SGHTA, CDR2 FQGNSA, per germline. In DNA form, the CDR3 reads TGTGCCAGCAGCTTAGTTGGAGATATGAACACTGAAGCTTTCTTT. It encodes CASSLVGDMNTEAFF.

This sequence joins TRBV6-2 or TRBV6-3 and TRBJ1-3; D unresolved. Trimming took off 5 bases at V and 0 bases at J, with 14 bases between the two ends. This CDR3 is 16 amino acids long. The germline gives CDR1 MNHEY, CDR2 SVGEGT. This CDR3 is CASSPPFLSSGNTIYF. The CDR3 DNA reads TGTGCCAGCAGTCCACCCTTCCTGAGCTCTGGAAACACCATATATTTT.

V is TRBV3-1 (or the pseudogene TRBV3-2) and J is TRBJ2-7, with 7 bases that match TRBD1. The germline gives CDR1 LGHDT, CDR2 YNNKEL (reference sequence). The CDR3 extends over 16 amino acids. The trim removed 3 bases at V and 0 bases at J, leaving 8 bases unmatched. The CDR3 here is CASSQTQGLFSYEQYF. CDR3 nucleotides: TGTGCCAGCAGCCAGACACAGGGGTTGTTCTCCTACGAGCAGTACTTC.

The CDR3 loop is CASSLAGSDNSPLHF. The CDR3 DNA follows: TGTGCCAGCAGCTTAGCAGGGAGTGATAATTCACCCCTCCACTTT. This chain links TRBV7-9 with TRBJ1-6, with unresolved D. The CDR3 length is 15 residues. V lost 0 bases to trimming and J lost 5 bases, with 8 bases between them. Germline V CDR1 and CDR2: SEHNR, FQNEAQ (reference sequence).

The rearrangement uses TRBV28 and TRBJ2-1; 11 bases agree with TRBD2. From germline, CDR1 is MDHEN and CDR2 SYDVKM. Trimming removed 5 bases from V and 4 bases from J; junction bases left unmatched: 13. CDR3 length equals 18 residues. This CDR3 is CASSHLISGRAGYNEQFF. DNA for the CDR3: TGTGCCAGCAGTCATTTAATTAGCGGGAGGGCCGGATACAATGAGCAGTTCTTC.

The gene calls are TRBV7-3 and TRBJ2-1, with D maybe TRBD2 (5 bases). CDR1 SGHTA and CDR2 FQGTGA come from the germline V gene. Between the trimmed V and J ends, which lost 5 bases and 9 bases, there was a span of 14 bases. This CDR3 is built from 13 residues. CDR3 coding DNA: TGTGCCAGCAGCGAGACCACTAGTGGTGAGCAGTTCTTC. Its translation: CASSETTSGEQFF. Variable domain in full (rest from reference TRBV7-3 and TRBJ2-1): GAGVSQTPSNKVTEKGKYVELRCDPISGHTALYWYRQSLGQGPEFLIYFQGTGAADDSGLPNDRFFAVRPEGSVSTLKIQRTERGDSAVYLCASSETTSGEQFFGPGTRLTVL.

The chain couples TRBV25-1 to TRBJ2-2, with D unresolved. The V gene lost 1 base and the J gene lost 6 bases, with 15 bases spanning the gap. Germline V gene data show CDR1 as MGHDK and CDR2 as SYGVNS. The CDR3 has 16 amino acids. The CDR3 protein is CASSESLGWAAGELFF. The CDR3 DNA reads TGTGCCAGCAGTGAATCCCTTGGATGGGCCGCCGGGGAGCTGTTTTTT.

The rearrangement joins TRBV12-3 or TRBV12-4 to TRBJ2-1, with 7 bases fitting TRBD2. The CDR3 length is 13 residues. Unmatched junction bases numbered 4, after V lost 3 bases and J lost 8 bases. CDR3 nucleotides: TGTGCCAGCAGTTTCCGACTAGCTTATGAGCAGTTCTTC. As protein: CASSFRLAYEQFF.

CDR3 sequence reads: CASTPLLGTQYF. The CDR3 DNA reads TGTGCCAGCACCCCCCTGCTCGGTACGCAGTATTTT. V and J are TRBV12-3 or TRBV12-4 and TRBJ2-3; D unresolved. The CDR3 length is 12 residues. V was shortened by 7 bases and J by 8 bases, with 13 bases between the two germline ends.

V is TRBV5-1 and J is TRBJ1-3; D uncertain. Germline CDR1 is SGHRS and CDR2 is YFSETQ. Trimming took 0 bases from V and 2 from J, leaving 12 bases between them. This CDR3 is built from 16 residues. The CDR3 sequence: CASSLVGRGTGNTIYF. The DNA of the CDR3 is TGCGCCAGCAGCTTGGTGGGAAGAGGGACTGGAAACACCATATATTTT.

CDR3: CASSPLDRVEQYF. CDR3 sequence (DNA): TGTGCCAGCAGTCCCCTTGACAGGGTCGAGCAGTACTTC. V is TRBV28 and J is TRBJ2-7; 7 nucleotides line up with TRBD1. The germline V gene has CDR1 MDHEN and CDR2 SYDVKM. CDR3 length: 13 residues. The V gene end was trimmed by 5 bases and the J gene end by 6 bases; junction bases not matched to a gene: 7.

The chain recombines TRBV19 with TRBJ1-5, with D tentatively TRBD1 (6 bases). Germline values: CDR1 LNHDA, CDR2 SQIVND (reference sequence). This CDR3 contains 15 residues. V lost 5 bases and J 0 bases, leaving 11 bases between the germline ends. CDR3 residues: CASSGTSNSNQPQHF. The DNA for the CDR3 is TGTGCCAGTAGTGGGACAAGTAATAGCAATCAGCCCCAGCATTTT.

The V and J genes are TRBV6-5 and TRBJ1-6; D is ambiguous. The CDR3 runs to 11 residues. Germline CDR1 and CDR2: MNHEY and SVGAGI. Between the trimmed V and J ends, which lost 7 bases and 10 bases, there was a span of 8 bases. CDR3 protein: CASTRGSPLHF. The CDR3 region has the DNA TGTGCCAGCACACGAGGGTCACCCCTCCACTTT.

CDR3 sequence: CASSQDGLAGETQYF. The DNA for the CDR3 is TGTGCCAGCAGCCAAGACGGACTAGCGGGCGAGACCCAGTACTTC. This chain uses TRBV3-1 (or the pseudogene TRBV3-2) with TRBJ2-5; 11 positions agree with TRBD2. This CDR3 is built from 15 residues. In germline, CDR1 is LGHDT, CDR2 YNNKEL (reference sequence). V lost 0 bases, J lost 5 bases, and 2 bases stayed unmatched.

CDR3 amino acids: CASSPSPRERGEQYF. DNA for the CDR3: TGCGCCAGCAGCCCCTCCCCACGGGAACGTGGGGAGCAGTACTTC. The rearrangement joins TRBV4-1 to TRBJ2-7; weak D call: TRBD2 (5 bases). CDR3 length equals 15 residues. CDR1 is MGHRA, CDR2 YSYEKL, per germline. Trimming took off 4 bases at V and 7 bases at J, with 20 bases between the two ends.

V gene TRBV9 combines with J gene TRBJ1-6, with D perhaps TRBD1 (6 bases). Between the trimmed V and J ends, which lost 3 bases and 11 bases, there was a span of 9 bases. This CDR3 contains 12 residues. CDR1 and CDR2 from the germline V gene are SGDLS and YYNGEE. The CDR3 DNA is TGTGCCAGCAGCGAGGGGGAAGCACCCCTCCACTTT. Translating gives CASSEGEAPLHF.

The V call is TRBV3-1 (or the pseudogene TRBV3-2), the J call TRBJ2-2; D is possibly TRBD1 (6 bases). The CDR3 covers 14 residues. The germline V gene has CDR1 LGHDT and CDR2 YNNKEL (reference sequence). Trimming shortened V by 1 base and J by 7 bases, and 10 bases separated the two germline ends. In DNA, the CDR3 is TGTGCCAGCAGCCAAGCTCAGGGGAGCGGGGAGCTGTTTTTT. It yields the protein CASSQAQGSGELFF.

This rearrangement joins TRBV11-2 to TRBJ1-1, with 9 bases identical to TRBD1. This CDR3 spans 15 amino acids. CDR1 and CDR2 (germline): SGHAT, FQNNGV. V lost 5 bases to trimming and J lost 5 bases; unmatched junction nucleotides: 9. The CDR3 spells CASSADRGVGTEAFF. The DNA of the CDR3 is TGTGCCAGCAGCGCCGACAGGGGGGTTGGGACTGAAGCTTTCTTT. The full variable domain, with the rest looked up from reference TRBV11-2 and TRBJ1-1, is EAGVAQSPRYKIIEKRQSVAFWCNPISGHATLYWYQQILGQGPKLLIQFQNNGVVDDSQLPKDRFSAERLKGVDSTLKIQPAKLEDSAVYLCASSADRGVGTEAFFGQGTRLTVV.

The CDR3 spells CASSSDSPLHF. Written as DNA, the CDR3 is TGTGCCAGCAGTTCCGATTCACCCCTCCACTTT. V is TRBV12-3 or TRBV12-4 and J is TRBJ1-6; the D is unclear. V lost 4 bases and J lost 8, with 3 bases in between. The CDR3 consists of 11 residues.

The chain joins TRBV9 to TRBJ2-6; 7 bases line up with TRBD1. Germline CDR1 is SGDLS and CDR2 is YYNGEE. CDR3 size: 19 residues. V was pared by 3 bases and J by 3 bases, with 15 bases of the junction left unmatched. The CDR3 DNA sequence: TGTGCCAGCAGCGGATTTAAAACAGGGGCCCTTATTGGGGCCAACGTCCTGACTTTC. Translation gives CASSGFKTGALIGANVLTF.